Listed below are T cell receptor beta chains from one sample, sequenced in a study of shared clonotypes between healthy human individuals. This table comes from immunoSEQ multiplex PCR, and its TCRdb copy is limited to in-frame clones, with some not included. The sample holds under 2.5 million clones; around 92% are singletons and the top ten take 0.3% to 0.4%. What was sequenced was naive CD4+ T cells from PBMCs. These receptors originate from a man between 18 and 29 years old in good health. Some clones in this sample may be carry-over from other donors' samples. The CDR3 runs from the conserved cysteine through the conserved F or W. A D gene is named only where the DNA matches it firmly. Not all rows give a size; the values are once, few, many and, for expanded clones, a class.

NA | TRBJ1-3 | NA | TRBV4-1 | CASSQGNGRNNGNTIYF | TGCGCCAGCAGCCAGGGGAACGGGCGGAATAACGGAAACACCATATATTTT
NA | TRBJ1-1 | NA | TRBV18 | CASSPGTPNTEAFF | TGTGCCAGCTCACCGGGGACACCGAACACTGAAGCTTTCTTT
TRBD2 | TRBJ2-7 | NA | TRBV6-5 | CASSYGGVEQYF | TGTGCCAGCAGTTACGGGGGGGTCGAGCAGTACTTC
NA | TRBJ2-2 | NA | TRBV9 | CASSSRTNTGELFF | TGTGCCAGCAGCTCCCGAACTAACACCGGGGAGCTGTTTTTT
NA | TRBJ2-7 | NA | TRBV7-2 | CASSSLPYEQYF | TGTGCCAGCAGCTCCCTCCCGTACGAGCAGTACTTC
NA | TRBJ2-5 | NA | TRBV7-2 | CASSLGSLETQYF | TGTGCCAGCAGCTTAGGTTCCTTGGAGACCCAGTACTTC
NA | TRBJ2-1 | NA | TRBV5-1 | CASSPHSSYNEQFF | TGCGCCAGCAGCCCACATAGCTCCTACAATGAGCAGTTCTTC
NA | TRBJ2-4 | NA | TRBV6-5 | CASRDHNKGGIQYF | TGTGCCAGCAGAGACCATAACAAAGGCGGCATTCAGTACTTC
NA | TRBJ2-2 | NA | TRBV5-6 | CASSWTPNTGELFF | TGTGCCAGCAGCTGGACCCCGAACACCGGGGAGCTGTTTTTT
TRBD2 | TRBJ2-1 | NA | TRBV5-1 | CASSSSGRGYNEQFF | TGCGCCAGCAGCTCTAGCGGGAGGGGCTACAATGAGCAGTTCTTC
TRBD2 | TRBJ2-7 | NA | TRBV5-1 | CASSLGTSEDYEQYF | TGCGCCAGCAGCTTGGGGACTAGCGAAGACTACGAGCAGTACTTC
NA | TRBJ1-3 | NA | TRBV13 | CASSSSRSGNTIYF | TGTGCCAGCAGCAGTTCCCGCTCTGGAAACACCATATATTTT
TRBD1 | TRBJ1-5 | NA | TRBV28 | CASSYGQGIQPQHF | TGTGCCAGCAGTTATGGACAGGGGATCCAGCCCCAGCATTTT
NA | TRBJ2-3 | once | TRBV28 | CASSPSGAGLADTQYF | TGTGCCAGCAGTCCCTCTGGGGCAGGTTTGGCAGATACGCAGTATTTT
TRBD2 | TRBJ2-7 | NA | TRBV13 | CASSLREGQYEQYF | TGTGCCAGCAGCTTACGGGAGGGCCAATACGAGCAGTACTTC
NA | TRBJ2-1 | NA | TRBV5-1 | CASSLGTHGEQFF | TGCGCCAGCAGCTTGGGGACCCACGGTGAGCAGTTCTTC
NA | TRBJ2-7 | NA | TRBV28 | CASIPKNRVHEQYF | TGTGCCAGCATACCCAAGAACAGGGTCCACGAGCAGTACTTC
TRBD1 | TRBJ1-1 | NA | TRBV2 | CASTTEGQGKGTEAFF | TGTGCCAGCACCACCGAGGGACAGGGAAAGGGCACTGAAGCTTTCTTT
TRBD2 | TRBJ2-1 | NA | TRBV19 | CASRGGGAGGNNEQFF | TGTGCCAGTAGGGGGGGCGGAGCGGGAGGGAACAATGAGCAGTTCTTC
NA | TRBJ2-2 | NA | TRBV6-5 | CASSYSVRTGELFF | TGTGCCAGCAGTTACTCTGTGAGGACCGGGGAGCTGTTTTTT
TRBD2 | TRBJ2-1 | once | TRBV6-5 | CASSQLAGVGNEQFF | TGTGCCAGCAGTCAACTAGCGGGAGTCGGCAATGAGCAGTTCTTC
NA | TRBJ2-5 | NA | TRBV11-2 | CASSLFFVERTNQETQYF | TGTGCCAGCAGCTTATTCTTCGTCGAGCGGACAAACCAAGAGACCCAGTACTTC
NA | TRBJ2-5 | once | TRBV6-6 | CASSYLETQYF | TGTGCCAGCAGTTACTTAGAGACCCAGTACTTC
NA | TRBJ2-5 | NA | TRBV5-1 | CASSTGRVAIQETQYF | TGCGCCAGCAGCACAGGACGGGTCGCGATCCAAGAGACCCAGTACTTC
NA | TRBJ1-2 | NA | TRBV27 | CASSPGQLRGYTF | TGTGCCAGCAGTCCAGGACAGTTGAGAGGCTACACCTTC
NA | TRBJ2-1 | NA | TRBV5-6 | CASRRTEGRDWSSYNEQFF | TGTGCCAGCAGACGCACCGAGGGGCGGGACTGGAGCTCCTACAATGAGCAGTTCTTC
TRBD1 | TRBJ2-7 | NA | TRBV6-6 | CASSLDRGYEQYF | TGTGCCAGCAGCCTAGACAGGGGCTACGAGCAGTACTTC
NA | TRBJ1-4 | NA | TRBV28 | CASSTLGPGNEKLFF | TGTGCCAGCAGCACTCTCGGACCAGGGAATGAAAAACTGTTTTTT
NA | TRBJ1-1 | NA | TRBV6-1 | CASSEAGGNTEAFF | TGTGCCAGCAGTGAAGCCGGGGGGAACACTGAAGCTTTCTTT
NA | TRBJ1-1 | few | TRBV10-3 | CAISGNTEAFF | TGTGCCATCAGCGGGAACACTGAAGCTTTCTTT
NA | TRBJ2-1 | NA | TRBV7-2 | CASARPQGRSYNEQFF | TGTGCCAGCGCCCGACCCCAGGGGCGCTCCTACAATGAGCAGTTCTTC
TRBD1 | TRBJ2-7 | NA | TRBV7-2 | CASRHRGDSYEQYF | TGTGCCAGCAGACACAGGGGGGATTCCTACGAGCAGTACTTC
TRBD1 | TRBJ2-7 | NA | TRBV19 | CASSRKGTALEQYF | TGTGCCAGTTCTAGAAAAGGGACAGCTTTAGAGCAGTACTTC
NA | TRBJ1-2 | NA | TRBV6-5 | CASRQLANYGYTF | TGTGCCAGTAGACAGTTAGCTAACTATGGCTACACCTTC
TRBD2 | TRBJ2-1 | NA | TRBV7-2 | CASSSYATSGRGNEQFF | TGTGCCAGCAGCTCCTACGCGACTAGCGGGAGAGGTAATGAGCAGTTCTTC
NA | TRBJ2-7 | NA | TRBV28 | CASSRDWSYEQYF | TGTGCCAGCAGCCGTGACTGGTCCTACGAGCAGTACTTC
NA | TRBJ2-7 | NA | TRBV7-9 | CASSLSENSYEQYF | TGTGCCAGCAGCTTATCTGAAAACTCCTACGAGCAGTACTTC
NA | TRBJ1-5 | NA | TRBV21-1 | CASSTEGYSNQPQHF | TGTGCCAGCAGCACTGAGGGGTATAGCAATCAGCCCCAGCATTTT
NA | TRBJ1-1 | NA | TRBV27 | CASSPRNGYMNTEAFF | TGTGCCAGCAGTCCCCGTAATGGGTATATGAACACTGAAGCTTTCTTT
TRBD1 | TRBJ2-6 | NA | TRBV5-4 | CASSPGQQLTNVLTF | TGTGCCAGCAGCCCGGGACAGCAGCTCACCAACGTCCTGACTTTC
NA | TRBJ1-5 | NA | TRBV27 | CASSLSLVGNQPQHF | TGTGCCAGCAGTTTATCCCTTGTGGGTAATCAGCCCCAGCATTTT
NA | TRBJ2-1 | once | TRBV11-2 | CASSLAIGEQFF | TGTGCCAGCAGCTTAGCGATCGGTGAGCAGTTCTTC
TRBD1 | TRBJ1-1 | NA | TRBV28 | CASSTRDRPWTEAFF | TGTGCCAGCAGTACCCGGGACAGACCGTGGACTGAAGCTTTCTTT
NA | TRBJ1-4 | NA | TRBV28 | CASSFGGSLGDEKLFF | TGTGCCAGCAGTTTTGGAGGCTCCCTGGGGGATGAAAAACTGTTTTTT
NA | TRBJ2-3 | once | TRBV30 | CAWSVVGASTDTQYF | TGTGCCTGGAGTGTGGTGGGAGCTAGCACAGATACGCAGTATTTT
NA | TRBJ2-7 | NA | TRBV7-6 | CASSLGRRGALYEQYF | TGTGCCAGCAGCTTAGGTCGTCGAGGAGCACTCTACGAGCAGTACTTC
NA | TRBJ1-1 | NA | TRBV28 | CASSLRGYLEAFF | TGTGCCAGCAGTTTACGGGGTTACCTTGAAGCTTTCTTT
NA | TRBJ2-7 | NA | TRBV28 | CASSLDVWEQYF | TGTGCCAGCAGTTTAGACGTCTGGGAGCAGTACTTC